This T cell receptor beta chain was recorded in a study of T cells after yellow fever vaccination. Study observations and caveats: Post-booster repertoires again held most primary-vaccination clones (roughly 95% CD4, roughly 88% CD8).

This clonotype came up a few times. Its antigen is as yet unknown. Template switching with 5'RACE generated the TCR cDNA and added a universal primer site and UMIs. TCRdb re-called the 5' RACE reads through MiXCR, storing one row per CDR3 protein. The repertoire holds a few hundred thousand distinct CDR3 sequences, with 13% as singletons. Germline V CDR1 and CDR2: SQVTM, ANQGSEA. The CDR3 is made up of 13 amino acids. V was shortened by 8 bases and J by 7 bases, with 17 bases between the two germline ends. The clonotype originates from a man aged 30 to 39 who received the YFV17D yellow fever vaccine. Sequenced material: CD4+ T cells sorted from PBMCs, taken 45 days after the yellow fever booster vaccination. The chain joins TRBV29-1 to TRBJ2-2; TRBD1 might be the D (6 bases). This chain's CDR3 is CSTGTGLGGELFF. As DNA, the CDR3 is TGCAGCACAGGAACAGGGTTGGGCGGGGAGCTGTTTTTT.